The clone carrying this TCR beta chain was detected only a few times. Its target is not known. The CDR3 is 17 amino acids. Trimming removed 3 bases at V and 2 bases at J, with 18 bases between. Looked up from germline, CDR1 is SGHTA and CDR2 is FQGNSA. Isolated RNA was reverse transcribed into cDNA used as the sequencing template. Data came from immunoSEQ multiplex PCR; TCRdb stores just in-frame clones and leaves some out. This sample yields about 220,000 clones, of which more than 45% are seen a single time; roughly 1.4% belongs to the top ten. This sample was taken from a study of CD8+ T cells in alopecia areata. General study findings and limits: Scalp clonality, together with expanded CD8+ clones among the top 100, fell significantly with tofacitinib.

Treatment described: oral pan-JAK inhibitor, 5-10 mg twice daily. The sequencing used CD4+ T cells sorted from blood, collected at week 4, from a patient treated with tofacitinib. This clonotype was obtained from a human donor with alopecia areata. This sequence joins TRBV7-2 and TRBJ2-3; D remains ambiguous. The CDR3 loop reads CASSFYQVLSYTDTQYF. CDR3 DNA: TGTGCCAGCAGCTTCTATCAGGTGCTCTCCTACACAGATACGCAGTATTTT.